This T cell receptor (beta chain) was retrieved from a study of radiotherapy plus CTLA-4 blockade in lung cancer. Measured with immunoSEQ multiplex PCR; TCRdb has only the in-frame clones, and not every one. The sample lists roughly 80,000 clones, 60% to 85% occurring once. Trimming took 5 bases from V and 5 from J; bases not matched to a gene: 6. The CDR3 sequence is 16 residues long. The germline V gene encodes CDR1 SSHAT and CDR2 FNYEAQ (reference sequence). The chain links TRBV7-7 to TRBJ2-2; TRBD1 matches 12 bases. This receptor was taken from a human donor with non-small cell lung cancer who had a partial response to radiotherapy plus ipilimumab. Some clones in this sample may be carry-over from other donors' samples. This material consisted of peripheral blood, taken from a patient treated with radiotherapy plus ipilimumab. The CDR3 DNA reads as TGTGCCAGCAGCAAAGGGACAGGGGGCTTTACCGGGGAGCTGTTTTTT. Translated: CASSKGTGGFTGELFF.